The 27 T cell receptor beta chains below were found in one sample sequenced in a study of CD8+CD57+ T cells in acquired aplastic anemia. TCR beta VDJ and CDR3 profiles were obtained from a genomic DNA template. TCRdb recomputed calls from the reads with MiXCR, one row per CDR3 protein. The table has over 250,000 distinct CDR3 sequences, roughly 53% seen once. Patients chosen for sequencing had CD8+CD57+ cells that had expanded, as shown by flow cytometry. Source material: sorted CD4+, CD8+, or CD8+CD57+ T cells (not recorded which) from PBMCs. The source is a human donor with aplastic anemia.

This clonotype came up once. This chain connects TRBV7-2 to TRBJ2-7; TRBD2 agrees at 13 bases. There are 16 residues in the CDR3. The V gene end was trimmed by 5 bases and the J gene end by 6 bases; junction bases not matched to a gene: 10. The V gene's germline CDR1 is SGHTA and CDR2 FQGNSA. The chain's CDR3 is CASSPGLAGFGPEQYF. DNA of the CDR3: TGTGCCAGCAGCCCGGGACTAGCGGGGTTCGGTCCCGAGCAGTACTTC. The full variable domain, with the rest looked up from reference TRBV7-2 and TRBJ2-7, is GAGVSQSPSNKVTEKGKDVELRCDPISGHTALYWYRQSLGQGLEFLIYFQGNSAPDKSGLPSDRFSAERTGGSVSTLTIQRTQQEDSAVYLCASSPGLAGFGPEQYFGPGTRLTVT.

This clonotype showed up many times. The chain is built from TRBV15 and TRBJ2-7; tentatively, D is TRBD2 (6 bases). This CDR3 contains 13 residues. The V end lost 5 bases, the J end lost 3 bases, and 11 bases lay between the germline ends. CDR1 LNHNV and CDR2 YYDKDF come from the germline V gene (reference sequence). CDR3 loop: CATSGRTGYEQYF. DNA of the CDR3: TGTGCCACCAGCGGGAGGACGGGCTACGAGCAGTACTTC.

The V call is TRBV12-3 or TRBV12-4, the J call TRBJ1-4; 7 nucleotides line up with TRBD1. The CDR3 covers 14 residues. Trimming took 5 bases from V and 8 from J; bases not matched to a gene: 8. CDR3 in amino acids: CASSPREGAEKLFF. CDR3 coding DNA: TGTGCCAGCAGTCCTCGGGAGGGGGCCGAAAAACTGTTTTTT.

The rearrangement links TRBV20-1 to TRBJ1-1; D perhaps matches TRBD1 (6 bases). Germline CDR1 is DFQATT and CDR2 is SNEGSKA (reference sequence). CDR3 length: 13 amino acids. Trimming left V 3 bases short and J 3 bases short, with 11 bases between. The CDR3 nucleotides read TGCAGTGCTAGTTGGGCAGGGGACACTGAAGCTTTCTTT. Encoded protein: CSASWAGDTEAFF.

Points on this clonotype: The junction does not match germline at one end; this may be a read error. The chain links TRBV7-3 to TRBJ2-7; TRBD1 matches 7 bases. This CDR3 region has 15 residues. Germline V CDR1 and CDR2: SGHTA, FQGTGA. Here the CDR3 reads CASSPGQTISYEQCF. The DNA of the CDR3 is TGTGCCAGCAGCCCGGGACAGACCATCTCCTACGAGCAGTGCTTC.

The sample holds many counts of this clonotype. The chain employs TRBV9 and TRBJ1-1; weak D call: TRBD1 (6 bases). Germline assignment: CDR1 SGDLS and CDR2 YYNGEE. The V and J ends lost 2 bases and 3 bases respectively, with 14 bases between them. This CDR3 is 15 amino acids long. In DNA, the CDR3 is TGTGCCAGCAGCGTGTCTCAGGGGCAGGACACTGAAGCTTTCTTT. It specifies CASSVSQGQDTEAFF.

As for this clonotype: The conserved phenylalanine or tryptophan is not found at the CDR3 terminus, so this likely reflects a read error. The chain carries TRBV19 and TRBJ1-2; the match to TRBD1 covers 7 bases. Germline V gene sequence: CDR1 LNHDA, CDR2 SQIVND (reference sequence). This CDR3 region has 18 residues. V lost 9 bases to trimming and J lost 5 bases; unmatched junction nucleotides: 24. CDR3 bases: TGTGCCAGCAGTTTCCCGGACAGGTTCTCTATGACTCTGTATGGCTACACCCTC. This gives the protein CASSFPDRFSMTLYGYTL.

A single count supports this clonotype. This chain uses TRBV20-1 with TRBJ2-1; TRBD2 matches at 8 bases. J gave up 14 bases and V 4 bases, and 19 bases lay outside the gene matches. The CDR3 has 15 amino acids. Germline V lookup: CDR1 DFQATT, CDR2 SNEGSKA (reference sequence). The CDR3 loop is CSAKAGARARRGEFF. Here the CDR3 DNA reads TGCAGTGCTAAAGCGGGGGCTAGAGCTCGAAGGGGAGAGTTCTTC.

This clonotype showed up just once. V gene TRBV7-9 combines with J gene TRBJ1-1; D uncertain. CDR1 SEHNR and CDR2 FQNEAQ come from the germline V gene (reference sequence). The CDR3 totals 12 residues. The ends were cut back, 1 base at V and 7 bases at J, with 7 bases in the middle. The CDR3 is CASSLGGSEAFF. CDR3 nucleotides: TGTGCCAGCAGCTTAGGAGGGAGTGAAGCTTTCTTT. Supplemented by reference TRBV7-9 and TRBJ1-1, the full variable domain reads DTGVSQNPRHKITKRGQNVTFRCDPISEHNRLYWYRQTLGQGPEFLTYFQNEAQLEKSRLLSDRFSAERPKGSFSTLEIQRTEQGDSAMYLCASSLGGSEAFFGQGTRLTVV.

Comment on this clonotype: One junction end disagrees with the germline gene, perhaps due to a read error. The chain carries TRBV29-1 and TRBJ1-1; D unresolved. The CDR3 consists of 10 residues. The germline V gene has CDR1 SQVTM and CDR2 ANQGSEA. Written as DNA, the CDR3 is TGCAGCGTGGCCCCGTCCCTTCACGGTTTT. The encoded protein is CSVAPSLHGF.

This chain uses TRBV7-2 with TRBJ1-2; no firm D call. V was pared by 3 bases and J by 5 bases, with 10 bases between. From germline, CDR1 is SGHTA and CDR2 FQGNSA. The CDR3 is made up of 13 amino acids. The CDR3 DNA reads TGTGCCAGCAGCTTGTTGAAGGCTTATGGCTACACCTTC. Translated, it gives CASSLLKAYGYTF.

CDR3 sequence (DNA): TGTGCCACCAGTGACCCGACAGGGTCGGCTAACTATGGCTACACCTTC. Amino acids: CATSDPTGSANYGYTF. The V and J genes are TRBV24-1 and TRBJ1-2; 7 bases are a match to TRBD1. The CDR3 extends over 16 amino acids. Germline-derived CDR1 and CDR2 are KGHDR and SFDVKD. Trimming at V came to 4 bases and at J to 0 bases, leaving 7 bases not matched to a gene.

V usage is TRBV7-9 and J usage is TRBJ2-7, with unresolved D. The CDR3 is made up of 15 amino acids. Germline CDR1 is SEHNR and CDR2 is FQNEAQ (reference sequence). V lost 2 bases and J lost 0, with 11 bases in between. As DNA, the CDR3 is TGTGCCAGCAGCTTACTGGGCCCGAGCTCCTACGAGCAGTACTTC. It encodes CASSLLGPSSYEQYF.

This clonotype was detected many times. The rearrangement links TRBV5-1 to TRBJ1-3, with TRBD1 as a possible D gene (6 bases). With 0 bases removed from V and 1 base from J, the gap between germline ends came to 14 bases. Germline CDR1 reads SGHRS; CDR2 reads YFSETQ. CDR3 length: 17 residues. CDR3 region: CASSLEGLQGSGNTIYF. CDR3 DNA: TGCGCCAGCAGCTTGGAAGGACTACAGGGTTCTGGAAACACCATATATTTT. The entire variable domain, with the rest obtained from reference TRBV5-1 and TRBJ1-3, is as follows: KAGVTQTPRYLIKTRGQQVTLSCSPISGHRSVSWYQQTPGQGLQFLFEYFSETQRNKGNFPGRFSGRQFSNSRSEMNVSTLELGDSALYLCASSLEGLQGSGNTIYFGEGSWLTVV.

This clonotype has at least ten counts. Here the CDR3 DNA reads TGCGCCAGCAGTGGGACGGCTAATTCACCCCTCCACTTT. Its translation: CASSGTANSPLHF. The V gene is TRBV4-1, the J gene TRBJ1-6, with D perhaps matching TRBD1 (5 bases). Germline V gene data show CDR1 as MGHRA and CDR2 as YSYEKL. This CDR3 contains 13 residues. Trimming removed 6 bases from V and 6 bases from J, with 9 bases in between.

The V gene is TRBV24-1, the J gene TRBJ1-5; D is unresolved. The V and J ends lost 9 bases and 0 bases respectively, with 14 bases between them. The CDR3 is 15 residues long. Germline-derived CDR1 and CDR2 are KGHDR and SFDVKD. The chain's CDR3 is CATLEGSHSNQPQHF. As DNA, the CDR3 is TGTGCCACCCTAGAGGGCAGCCATAGCAATCAGCCCCAGCATTTT.

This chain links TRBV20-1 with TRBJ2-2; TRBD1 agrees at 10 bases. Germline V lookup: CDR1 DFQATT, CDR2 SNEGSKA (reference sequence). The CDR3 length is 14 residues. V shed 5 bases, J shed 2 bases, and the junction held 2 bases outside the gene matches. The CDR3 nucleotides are TGCAGTGCTGGGGACAGGGGCAACACCGGGGAGCTGTTTTTT. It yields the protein CSAGDRGNTGELFF.

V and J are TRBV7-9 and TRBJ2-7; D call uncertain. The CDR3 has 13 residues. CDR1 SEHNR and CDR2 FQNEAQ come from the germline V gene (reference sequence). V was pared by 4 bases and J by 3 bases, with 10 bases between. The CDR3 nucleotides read TGTGCCAGCAGCTCCAGCCCGCGCTACGAGCAGTACTTC. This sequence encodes CASSSSPRYEQYF.

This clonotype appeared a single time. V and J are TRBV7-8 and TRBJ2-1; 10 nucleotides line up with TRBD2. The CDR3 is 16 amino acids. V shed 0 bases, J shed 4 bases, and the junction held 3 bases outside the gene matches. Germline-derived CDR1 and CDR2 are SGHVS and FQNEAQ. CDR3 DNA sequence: TGTGCCAGCAGCTTAGCCGGGACTAGCGTTTACAATGAGCAGTTCTTC. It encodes CASSLAGTSVYNEQFF. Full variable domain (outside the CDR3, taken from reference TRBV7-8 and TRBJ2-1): GAGVSQSPRYKVAKRGQDVALRCDPISGHVSLFWYQQALGQGPEFLTYFQNEAQLDKSGLPSDRFFAERPEGSVSTLKIQRTQQEDSAVYLCASSLAGTSVYNEQFFGPGTRLTVL.

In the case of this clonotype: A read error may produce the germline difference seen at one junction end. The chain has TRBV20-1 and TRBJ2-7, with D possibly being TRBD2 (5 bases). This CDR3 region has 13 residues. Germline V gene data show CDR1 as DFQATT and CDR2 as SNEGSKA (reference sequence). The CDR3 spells CSASVVNTGELYF. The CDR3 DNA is TGCAGTGCTAGCGTCGTGAACACCGGGGAGCTGTACTTC.

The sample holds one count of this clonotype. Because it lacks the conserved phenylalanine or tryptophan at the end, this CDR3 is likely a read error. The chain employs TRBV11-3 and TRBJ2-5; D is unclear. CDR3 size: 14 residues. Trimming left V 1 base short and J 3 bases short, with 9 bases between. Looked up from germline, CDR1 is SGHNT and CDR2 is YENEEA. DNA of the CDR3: TGTGCCAGCAGCTTAGGGCTGATTGAAGAGACCCAGTACTTA. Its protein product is CASSLGLIEETQYL.

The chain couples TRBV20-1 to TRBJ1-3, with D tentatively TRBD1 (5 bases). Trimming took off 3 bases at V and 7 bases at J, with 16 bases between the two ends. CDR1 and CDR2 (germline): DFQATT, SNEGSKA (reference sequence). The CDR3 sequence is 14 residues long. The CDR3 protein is CSASPRAFDNTIYF. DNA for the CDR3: TGCAGTGCTAGTCCCAGGGCATTCGACAACACCATATATTTT.

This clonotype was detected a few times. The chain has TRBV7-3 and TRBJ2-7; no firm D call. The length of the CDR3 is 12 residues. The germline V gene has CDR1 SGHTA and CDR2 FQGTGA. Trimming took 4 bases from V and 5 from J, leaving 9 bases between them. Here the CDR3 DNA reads TGTGCCAGCAGCTCCGCGCGAGACGAGCAGTACTTC. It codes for CASSSARDEQYF.

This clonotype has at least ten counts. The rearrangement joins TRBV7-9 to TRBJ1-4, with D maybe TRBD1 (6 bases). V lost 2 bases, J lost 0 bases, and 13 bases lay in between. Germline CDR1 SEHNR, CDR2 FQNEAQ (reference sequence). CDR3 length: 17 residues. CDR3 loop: CASSLPPRDTTNEKLFF. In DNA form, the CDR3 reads TGTGCCAGCAGCTTACCCCCCCGGGACACAACTAATGAAAAACTGTTTTTT.

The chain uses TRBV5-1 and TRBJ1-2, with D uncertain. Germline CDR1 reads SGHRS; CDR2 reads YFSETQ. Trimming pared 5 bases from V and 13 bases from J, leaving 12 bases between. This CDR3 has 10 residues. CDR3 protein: CASSGWASTF. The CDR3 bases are TGCGCCAGCAGTGGCTGGGCTAGCACCTTC.

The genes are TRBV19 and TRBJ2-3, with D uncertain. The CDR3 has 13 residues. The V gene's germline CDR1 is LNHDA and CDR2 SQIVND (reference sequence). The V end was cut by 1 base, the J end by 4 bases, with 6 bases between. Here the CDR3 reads CASSIGLADTQYF. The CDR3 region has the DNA TGTGCCAGTAGTATAGGTCTGGCAGATACGCAGTATTTT.

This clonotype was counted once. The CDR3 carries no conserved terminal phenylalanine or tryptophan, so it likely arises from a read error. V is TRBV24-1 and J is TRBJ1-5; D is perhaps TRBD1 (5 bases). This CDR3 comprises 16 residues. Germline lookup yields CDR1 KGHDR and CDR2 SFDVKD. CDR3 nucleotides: TGTGCCACCAGTGATAAAAGGGTAAGGGGCAATCCGCCCCAGCATTGT. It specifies CATSDKRVRGNPPQHC.